A single sample is the source of the 11 T cell receptor beta chains below, sequenced in a study of blood T cell repertoires in COVID-19 (dated by TCRdb to 2020 to 2021). The library was generated by the immunoSEQ multiplex PCR assay. TCRdb retrieved this table from immuneACCESS and kept in-frame rearrangements only. Not all clones are present; in checked studies, unresolved V genes account for under half, and no reason is known for the remainder. Present in this sample are about 270,000 clones, around 90% of which were seen just once. The top ten hold over 4% of the sample. Sequenced sample: PBMCs or T cells enriched from blood (not recorded which). The receptors shown here come from a woman aged 25 to 45 with acute COVID-19.

This chain uses TRBV27 with TRBJ2-2, with TRBD2 as a possible D gene (7 bases). CDR1 and CDR2 (germline): MNHEY, SMNVEV (reference sequence). The germline V and J ends were trimmed by 6 bases and 6 bases, with 26 bases remaining between them. This CDR3 has 18 amino acids. The CDR3 loop is CASSHFGGAGAGSGELFF. DNA of the CDR3: TGTGCCAGCAGCCACTTTGGGGGGGCGGGAGCGGGTTCCGGGGAGCTGTTTTTT.

The chain is built from TRBV10-2 and TRBJ1-4, with D uncertain. Trimming left V 5 bases short and J 6 bases short, with 13 bases between. Germline CDR1 reads WSHSY; CDR2 reads SAAADI. The CDR3 is 14 amino acids. The CDR3 here is CASSLAPGDEKLFF. For the CDR3, the DNA is TGCGCCAGCAGTTTAGCCCCCGGGGATGAAAAACTGTTTTTT.

The gene calls are TRBV5-1 and TRBJ1-1; no definite D call. From germline, CDR1 is SGHRS and CDR2 YFSETQ. V dropped 0 bases and J dropped 3 bases, with 12 bases sitting between them. The length of the CDR3 is 15 residues. CDR3 DNA sequence: TGCGCCAGCAGCTTGGGTGGCGTCGGGGACACTGAAGCTTTCTTT. It is translated as CASSLGGVGDTEAFF.

The rearrangement links TRBV7-9 to TRBJ2-3; tentative D call: TRBD2 (6 bases). The V gene's germline CDR1 is SEHNR and CDR2 FQNEAQ (reference sequence). V lost 9 bases and J lost 0, with 19 bases in between. The CDR3 consists of 16 residues. The CDR3 DNA reads TGTGCCAGTCCTGCTTCGGCTAGCGTGAGCACAGATACGCAGTATTTT. Translating it yields CASPASASVSTDTQYF.

V and J are TRBV7-9 and TRBJ2-2, with a possible D match to TRBD2 (6 bases). Germline V gene data show CDR1 as SEHNR and CDR2 as FQNEAQ (reference sequence). The V gene lost 5 bases and the J gene lost 3 bases, with 13 bases spanning the gap. This CDR3 has 15 amino acids. In DNA, the CDR3 is TGTGCCAGCAGCCGCAGAGGAGGGGACACCGGGGAGCTGTTTTTT. Its translation: CASSRRGGDTGELFF.

This clone was seen only once. The chain uses TRBV7-8 and TRBJ2-1, with D uncertain. The CDR3 length is 16 residues. The V gene's germline CDR1 is SGHVS and CDR2 FQNEAQ. V lost 3 bases to trimming and J lost 1 base, with 13 bases between them. The CDR3 reads CASSLAFPGSYNEQFF. The CDR3 coding sequence is TGTGCCAGCAGCTTGGCCTTCCCGGGTTCCTACAATGAGCAGTTCTTC. The variable domain in full, with the rest retrieved from reference TRBV7-8 and TRBJ2-1, is GAGVSQSPRYKVAKRGQDVALRCDPISGHVSLFWYQQALGQGPEFLTYFQNEAQLDKSGLPSDRFFAERPEGSVSTLKIQRTQQEDSAVYLCASSLAFPGSYNEQFFGPGTRLTVL.

The V call is TRBV6-5, the J call TRBJ2-7; D unresolved. The CDR3 consists of 14 residues. Germline V gene lookup returns CDR1 MNHEY and CDR2 SVGAGI. In nucleotides, the CDR3 is TGTGCTAGTCGTTCTAGATCAGTTTCCTACGAGCAGTACTTC. Residues: CASRSRSVSYEQYF.

The chain couples TRBV11-2 to TRBJ2-7; 9 bases are a match to TRBD1. CDR3 length equals 15 residues. J lost 3 bases, V lost 1 base, and 4 bases had no gene match. Germline V CDR1 and CDR2: SGHAT, FQNNGV. The CDR3 reads CASSLAGQGNYEQYF. In DNA form, the CDR3 reads TGTGCCAGCAGCTTAGCGGGACAGGGAAACTACGAGCAGTACTTC. The entire variable domain, with the rest obtained from reference TRBV11-2 and TRBJ2-7, is as follows: EAGVAQSPRYKIIEKRQSVAFWCNPISGHATLYWYQQILGQGPKLLIQFQNNGVVDDSQLPKDRFSAERLKGVDSTLKIQPAKLEDSAVYLCASSLAGQGNYEQYFGPGTRLTVT.

The chain couples TRBV29-1 to TRBJ2-7; D is uncertain. Trimming shortened V by 6 bases and J by 0 bases, and 15 bases separated the two germline ends. CDR3 length: 14 amino acids. CDR1 SQVTM and CDR2 ANQGSEA come from the germline V gene. The CDR3 DNA is TGCAGCGTCGCAACCGCCGGTCACTCCTACGAGCAGTACTTC. Encoded protein: CSVATAGHSYEQYF.

This chain links TRBV11-2 with TRBJ2-2, with 11 positions matching TRBD2. Per germline, CDR1 SGHAT and CDR2 FQNNGV. CDR3 length: 16 residues. With V trimmed by 1 base and J by 6 bases, 4 bases remained unmatched. The CDR3 loop reads CASSLGLAGWAGELFF. The CDR3 DNA is TGTGCCAGCAGCTTAGGACTAGCGGGGTGGGCCGGGGAGCTGTTTTTT.

This sequence joins TRBV6-5 and TRBJ1-1; the D gene is possibly TRBD1 (5 bases). Germline V gene data show CDR1 as MNHEY and CDR2 as SVGAGI. The CDR3 is made up of 16 amino acids. The V end lost 0 bases, the J end lost 4 bases, and 15 bases lay between the germline ends. CDR3 amino acids: CASSYSVGMGGTEAFF. CDR3 sequence (DNA): TGTGCCAGCAGTTACTCGGTAGGGATGGGGGGCACTGAAGCTTTCTTT.